The 4 T cell receptor beta chains below were found in one sample sequenced in a study of OX40 agonist ivuxolimab in advanced cancers. Library preparation was by the immunoSEQ multiplex PCR assay. The clones in this table, taken by TCRdb from immuneACCESS, are in-frame only. Not every clone is retained; where verified, under half of the shortfall comes from an unresolved V gene, and the cause of the rest is unknown. In all, the sample holds 50,000 to 55,000 clones, and 85% to 90% of those were seen once. The leading ten clones occupy 11% of the sample. The source material was CD4+ or CD8+ T cells sorted from blood, sampled in a trial of the OX40 agonist ivuxolimab. These receptors originate from an adult with an advanced solid tumor such as melanoma, head and neck, liver or kidney cancer.

This clone was observed a single time. This chain connects TRBV28 to TRBJ1-2, with 9 bases matching TRBD1. The germline gives CDR1 MDHEN, CDR2 SYDVKM. The V and J ends lost 1 base and 8 bases, in that order; junction bases with no gene match: 11. CDR3 length: 16 residues. The CDR3 here is CASSLSLPGTGRGYTF. The CDR3 DNA is TGTGCCAGCAGTTTATCCCTTCCCGGGACAGGGAGGGGCTACACCTTC.

The chain links TRBV2 to TRBJ1-3; no clear D. Trimming cost V 6 bases and J 1 base, with 10 bases left between them. Per the germline V gene, CDR1 is SNHLY and CDR2 is FYNNEI. The CDR3 has 14 amino acids. The CDR3 is CASREQISGNTIYF. DNA of the CDR3: TGTGCCAGCAGAGAACAAATTTCTGGAAACACCATATATTTT.

The chain couples TRBV14 to TRBJ1-2, with D perhaps TRBD1 (6 bases). This CDR3 contains 13 residues. V shed 2 bases and J shed 8 bases, with 12 bases lying between them. The germline gives CDR1 SGHDN, CDR2 FVKESK. The DNA for the CDR3 is TGTGCCAGCAGCCAATCACAGGGATGGGGCTACACCTTC. This codes for CASSQSQGWGYTF.

This chain joins TRBV6-1 and TRBJ2-2, with D possibly being TRBD1 (6 bases). This CDR3 comprises 13 residues. Germline CDR1 is MNHNS and CDR2 is SASEGT. V lost 7 bases and J 7 bases, leaving 13 bases between the germline ends. The CDR3 sequence is CASIRGGVGELFF. The CDR3 DNA sequence: TGTGCCAGCATTCGAGGGGGAGTCGGGGAGCTGTTTTTT.